The text below deals with one TCR beta chain. Measured with immunoSEQ multiplex PCR; TCRdb has only the in-frame clones, and not every one. The profile covers 15,000 or so clones, with roughly 72% appearing a single time and less than 35% taken by the ten largest. The data stem from a study of T cells after somatic rescue of genetic block. CDR1 is MDHEN and CDR2 is SYDVKM in the germline V gene. V lost 7 bases, J lost 1 base, and 14 bases lay in between. The length of the CDR3 is 14 residues. The V call is TRBV28, the J call TRBJ2-7, with D tentatively TRBD2 (5 bases). This clonotype was obtained from a man aged 18 to 29. Sequencing used peripheral blood mononuclear cells (PBMCs). The CDR3: CASTLTGRSYEQYF. CDR3 DNA: TGTGCCAGCACCCTCACTGGGAGATCCTACGAGCAGTACTTC.